The clone carrying this TCR beta chain was recorded many times. Its antigen is undetermined. Germline V gives CDR1 DFQATT, CDR2 SNEGSKA (reference sequence). The CDR3 spans 14 residues. The V segment lost 5 bases and the J segment 1 base; nucleotides outside the gene matches: 5. The source of the sample is a study of T cells in Graves' hyperthyroidism and ophthalmopathy. Study-level results: In validation, the model predicted ophthalmopathy. These predictions came a median about 6.2 months before onset. Blood also showed most of the thyroid clonotypes that were expanded above 0.001.

TCR beta CDR3 sequences were amplified from RNA transcripts. During a first-round RT-PCR of the TCR CDR3, the HTBI primer set was used. TCRdb re-analysed the multiplex PCR reads in MiXCR, keeping a single row per CDR3 protein. Of about 380,000 distinct CDR3 sequences listed, less than 15% are singletons. Material for sequencing was blood. This sequence originates from a man aged 25-45 years with Graves' hyperthyroidism that later progressed to Graves' ophthalmopathy. V and J are TRBV20-1 and TRBJ2-1; 7 nucleotides line up with TRBD2. DNA of the CDR3: TGCAGTGCTTCCCGGGAGGTTTCCTACAATGAGCAGTTCTTC. The encoded protein is CSASREVSYNEQFF.